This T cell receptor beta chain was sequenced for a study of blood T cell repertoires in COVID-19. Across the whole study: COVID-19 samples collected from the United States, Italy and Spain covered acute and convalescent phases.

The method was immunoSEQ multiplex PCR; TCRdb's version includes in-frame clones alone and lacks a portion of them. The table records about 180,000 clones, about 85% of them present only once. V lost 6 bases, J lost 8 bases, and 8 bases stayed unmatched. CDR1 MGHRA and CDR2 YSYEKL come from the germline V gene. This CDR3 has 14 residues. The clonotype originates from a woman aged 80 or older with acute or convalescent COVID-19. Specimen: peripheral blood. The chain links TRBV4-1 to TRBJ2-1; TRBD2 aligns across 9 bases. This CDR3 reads CASRWLVAGDEQFF. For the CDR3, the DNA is TGCGCCAGCAGATGGCTGGTAGCGGGGGATGAGCAGTTCTTC.